This T cell receptor beta chain was profiled in a study of shared clonotypes between healthy human individuals. The germline V gene has CDR1 MNHNY and CDR2 SVGAGI (reference sequence). The CDR3 totals 13 residues. With 7 bases removed from V and 1 base from J, the gap between germline ends came to 10 bases. Replicate PCRs run on unsorted PBMC used about 300 ng DNA, which was about 30,000 T cell genomes. Assay used: immunoSEQ multiplex PCR; TCRdb lists only in-frame clones, some missing. The sample holds about 560,000 clones; 70% to 80% are singletons and the top ten take around 12%. This chain connects TRBV6-6 to TRBJ1-1; D may be TRBD1 (5 bases). This receptor was taken from a woman aged 35 to 49 in good health. Some clones in this sample may be carry-over from other donors' samples. Sequences were obtained from PBMCs. DNA of the CDR3: TGTGCCAGCACCGGACATTCGAACACTGAAGCTTTCTTT. This gives the protein CASTGHSNTEAFF.